The TCR beta chain under discussion was sequenced for a study of cytomegalovirus exposure and HLA in healthy donors. The PCR had 60 Vbeta and 13 Jbeta primers. Original processing methods: Roughly 9.9 million shared chains were among the approximately 87 million unique TCR beta chains that a later analysis counted. The repertoire was sequenced with immunoSEQ multiplex PCR; TCRdb's copy has only in-frame clones and lacks some. V and J calls plus clone size are reproduced from that table; the DNA served to infer D and trimming. Here the sample spans about 160,000 clones, around 76% being singletons. General observations from the study: Later work found that TCR association rates differed between HLA loci; DRB1 had the most and HLA-C the fewest.

CDR1 is SGHRS and CDR2 is YFSETQ in the germline V gene. This CDR3 is built from 13 residues. A remark on this clone: The antigen remains undetermined.

This receptor was taken from a female donor in good health and CMV-seronegative. V usage is TRBV5-1 and J usage is TRBJ2-5; a weak D match, TRBD2 (6 bases). Judging by the DNA end, TRBJ2-7 fits better; the J call may be wrong. Source material: PBMCs. The CDR3 sequence: CASSLGDSREQYF. The CDR3 DNA follows: TGCGCCAGCAGCTTAGGGGACTCCCGCGAGCAGTACTTC.